This entry lists 5 T cell receptor beta chains sequenced from one sample in a study of CD8 T cells in Susac syndrome. Random hexamers were used to reverse transcribe an amount of about 0.45 to 1 ug RNA. Via MiXCR, TCRdb re-called the immunoSEQ multiplex PCR reads, giving one row per CDR3 protein. The sample contains 250,000 to 300,000 distinct CDR3 sequences, roughly 90% of which appear only once. Sequenced sample: CD8+ T cells from PBMCs. The receptors were gathered from a human donor with multiple sclerosis.

This rearrangement joins TRBV19 to TRBJ1-2; D uncertain. The germline V gene has CDR1 LNHDA and CDR2 SQIVND (reference sequence). Deletions cut 3 bases from V and 4 bases from J, with 9 bases between. The CDR3 loop spans 13 amino acids. The CDR3: CASSIGIVYGYTF. The CDR3 DNA is TGTGCCAGTAGTATCGGGATTGTCTATGGCTACACCTTC.

This clonotype was seen just once. The genes are TRBV6-2 or TRBV6-3 and TRBJ2-7, with 10 bases fitting TRBD1. V lost 5 bases and J lost 5; bases outside the gene matches: 9. The CDR3 has 15 amino acids. From germline, CDR1 is MNHEY and CDR2 SVGEGT. Here the CDR3 DNA reads TGTGCCAGCAGTGGCTTCGGGACAGGGGATGACGAGCAGTACTTC. Translating it yields CASSGFGTGDDEQYF.

J is TRBJ2-2 and V is TRBV7-2; no firm D call. Deletions cut 5 bases from V and 10 bases from J, with 11 bases between. The CDR3 covers 12 residues. Looked up from germline, CDR1 is SGHTA and CDR2 is FQGNSA. CDR3 region: CASSLTDLELFF. The CDR3 DNA reads TGTGCCAGCAGCCTGACTGATCTGGAGCTGTTTTTT.

The genes are TRBV7-9 and TRBJ1-1, with a possible D match to TRBD1 (5 bases). V was trimmed by 5 bases and J by 6 bases, leaving 10 bases between them. Looked up from germline, CDR1 is SEHNR and CDR2 is FQNEAQ (reference sequence). The length of the CDR3 is 12 residues. The CDR3 nucleotides read TGTGCCAGCAGCGACCCGGGGGCTGAAGCTTTCTTT. As protein: CASSDPGAEAFF.

V usage is TRBV7-9 and J usage is TRBJ2-7; a possible D gene is TRBD2 (5 bases). CDR1 is SEHNR and CDR2 is FQNEAQ in the germline V gene (reference sequence). This CDR3 has 14 residues. V was trimmed by 5 bases and J by 7 bases, leaving 18 bases between them. The CDR3 loop reads CASSHPGLGVEQYF. CDR3 sequence (DNA): TGTGCCAGCAGCCACCCCGGGCTCGGGGTGGAGCAGTACTTC. The complete variable domain, with remaining parts taken from reference TRBV7-9 and TRBJ2-7, reads DTGVSQNPRHKITKRGQNVTFRCDPISEHNRLYWYRQTLGQGPEFLTYFQNEAQLEKSRLLSDRFSAERPKGSFSTLEIQRTEQGDSAMYLCASSHPGLGVEQYFGPGTRLTVT.